These 24 T cell receptor beta chains were all obtained from the same sample, sequenced in a study of cytomegalovirus exposure and HLA in healthy donors. PCR employed 60 Vbeta and 13 Jbeta primers. Sequenced by immunoSEQ multiplex PCR; TCRdb stores in-frame clones only, minus some. This table holds about 59,000 clones, over 70% found once. The sequencing sample was made of PBMCs. The receptors come from a woman aged 35 to 49 in good health and CMV-seronegative.

CDR3 sequence: CASRPLPNSPLHF. Here the CDR3 DNA reads TGTGCCAGCAGGCCCCTACCTAATTCACCCCTCCACTTT. J is TRBJ1-6 and V is TRBV28; unclear D gene. The CDR3 is 13 residues long. CDR1 MDHEN and CDR2 SYDVKM come from the germline V gene. Trimming took 6 bases from V and 6 from J, leaving 9 bases between them.

This clone was found a few times. The chain is built from TRBV18 and TRBJ2-7, with unresolved D. The CDR3 has 13 amino acids. V was cut by 0 bases and J by 3 bases, with 6 bases left in between. Germline loops: CDR1 KGHSH, CDR2 LQKENI. DNA of the CDR3: TGTGCCAGCTCACCACCTACTAACTACGAGCAGTACTTC. This translates into CASSPPTNYEQYF.

This chain links TRBV28 with TRBJ2-7, with TRBD2 as a possible D gene (6 bases). V lost 7 bases and J 4 bases, leaving 26 bases between the germline ends. CDR1 and CDR2 from the germline V gene are MDHEN and SYDVKM. The CDR3 runs 17 residues. DNA for the CDR3: TGTGCCAGCAATACTAAGGGACTGGTCCCAAGAGGTTACGAGCAGTACTTC. It is translated as CASNTKGLVPRGYEQYF. The full variable domain, completed using reference TRBV28 and TRBJ2-7, is DVKVTQSSRYLVKRTGEKVFLECVQDMDHENMFWYRQDPGLGLRLIYFSYDVKMKEKGDIPEGYSVSREKKERFSLILESASTNQTSMYLCASNTKGLVPRGYEQYFGPGTRLTVT.

This chain links TRBV29-1 with TRBJ2-7, with TRBD1 identical over 8 bases. CDR3 size: 13 residues. V lost 7 bases and J lost 5; bases outside the gene matches: 10. From germline, CDR1 is SQVTM and CDR2 ANQGSEA. The CDR3 region has the DNA TGCAGCGCGGGGCAGGGGGCATTAGACGAGCAGTACTTC. This gives the protein CSAGQGALDEQYF.

The count of this clone is one. V and J are TRBV5-1 and TRBJ2-1, with D possibly TRBD2 on 6 matching bases. Germline V gene lookup returns CDR1 SGHRS and CDR2 YFSETQ. There are 15 residues in the CDR3. V lost 0 bases and J lost 7, with 14 bases in between. CDR3 sequence reads: CASSLVGGGTNEQFF. CDR3 coding DNA: TGCGCCAGCAGCTTGGTTGGGGGAGGTACGAATGAGCAGTTCTTC.

The V and J genes are TRBV10-3 and TRBJ1-1; D call uncertain. Germline V gene sequence: CDR1 ENHRY, CDR2 SYGVKD. The CDR3 consists of 13 residues. V lost 3 bases to trimming and J lost 0 bases, with 5 bases between them. The CDR3 DNA reads TGTGCCATCAGTGAACCTATGAACACTGAAGCTTTCTTT. Translation gives CAISEPMNTEAFF.

The genes are TRBV7-9 and TRBJ2-3; D gene ambiguous. This CDR3 has 16 amino acids. Germline CDR1 SEHNR, CDR2 FQNEAQ (reference sequence). V lost 3 bases, J lost 2 bases, and 15 bases lay in between. The DNA for the CDR3 is TGTGCCAGCAGCTTCATACGGGTGGCCTACACAGATACGCAGTATTTT. It is translated as CASSFIRVAYTDTQYF.

The chain uses TRBV28 and TRBJ1-2; 7 nucleotides align to TRBD1. CDR1 and CDR2 from the germline V gene are MDHEN and SYDVKM. The CDR3 spans 15 residues. After removal of 5 bases from V and 2 bases from J, the junction contained 8 bases not matched to a gene. CDR3 in DNA: TGTGCCAGCAGTCGTGGGACAGAAAAAAACTATGGCTACACCTTC. Translation gives CASSRGTEKNYGYTF.

This sequence joins TRBV28 and TRBJ1-1; 11 nucleotides align to TRBD1. Germline V CDR1 and CDR2: MDHEN, SYDVKM. V was pared by 6 bases and J by 6 bases, with 9 bases of the junction left unmatched. This CDR3 is built from 15 residues. The CDR3 DNA is TGTGCCAGCAGGTGGGGGACAGGGGGTAGCGCTGAAGCTTTCTTT. Its translation is CASRWGTGGSAEAFF.

The V gene is TRBV28, the J gene TRBJ1-1; 8 positions match TRBD1. V lost 3 bases to trimming and J lost 11 bases; unmatched junction nucleotides: 8. The CDR3 length is 13 residues. CDR1 MDHEN and CDR2 SYDVKM come from the germline V gene. CDR3 DNA sequence: TGTGCCAGCAGTTTGGCAGGGGGCAACGGGGCTTTCTTT. It is translated as CASSLAGGNGAFF.

The rearrangement uses TRBV20-1 and TRBJ1-2; D gene unclear. Germline V lookup: CDR1 DFQATT, CDR2 SNEGSKA (reference sequence). CDR3 size: 11 residues. Trimming took 6 bases from V and 8 from J, leaving 13 bases between them. CDR3 sequence reads: CSATENEGYTF. CDR3 DNA sequence: TGCAGTGCAACAGAGAACGAAGGCTACACCTTC.

The gene calls are TRBV6-5 and TRBJ2-2, with TRBD2 identical over 7 bases. Trimming at V came to 2 bases and at J to 6 bases, leaving 3 bases not matched to a gene. Germline CDR1 and CDR2: MNHEY and SVGAGI. The CDR3 is made up of 14 amino acids. The CDR3 DNA follows: TGTGCCAGCAGTTACCGGACTAGATCCGGGGAGCTGTTTTTT. Its translation: CASSYRTRSGELFF.

This clone occurred once. This chain connects TRBV2 to TRBJ2-6; 7 bases align to TRBD1. The CDR3 covers 15 residues. Trimming took 3 bases from V and 8 from J; bases not matched to a gene: 7. CDR1 is SNHLY, CDR2 FYNNEI, per germline. CDR3 DNA: TGTGCCAGCAGTGAGACAGGGACCGGGACCAACGTCCTGACTTTC. Amino acid sequence: CASSETGTGTNVLTF. Together with reference TRBV2 and TRBJ2-6, the CDR3 gives the full variable domain: EPEVTQTPSHQVTQMGQEVILRCVPISNHLYFYWYRQILGQKVEFLVSFYNNEISEKSEIFDDQFSVERPDGSNFTLKIRSTKLEDSAMYFCASSETGTGTNVLTFGAGSRLTVL.

This chain uses TRBV18 with TRBJ1-1; perhaps TRBD1 as D (6 bases). This CDR3 is 12 amino acids long. Between the trimmed V and J ends, which lost 6 bases and 3 bases, there was a span of 8 bases. Germline V gene lookup returns CDR1 KGHSH and CDR2 LQKENI. In DNA, the CDR3 is TGTGCCAGCTCCCGACAGGACACTGAAGCTTTCTTT. This codes for CASSRQDTEAFF.

The rearrangement uses TRBV10-1 and TRBJ1-1; 7 bases are shared with TRBD1. V shed 6 bases, J shed 6 bases, and the junction held 7 bases outside the gene matches. The CDR3 has 13 residues. Germline lookup yields CDR1 WNHNN and CDR2 SYGVQD (reference sequence). The CDR3 DNA is TGCGCCAGCAGCCAGGGGGGTTCCTCTGAAGCTTTCTTT. This sequence encodes CASSQGGSSEAFF.

The rearrangement uses TRBV5-1 and TRBJ2-3, with 11 bases lining up with TRBD2. J gave up 0 bases and V 2 bases, and 5 bases lay outside the gene matches. Germline lookup yields CDR1 SGHRS and CDR2 YFSETQ. The CDR3 has 17 amino acids. CDR3 DNA sequence: TGCGCCAGCAGCTTCGGGACTAGCGGAGAAAGCACAGATACGCAGTATTTT. Translated: CASSFGTSGESTDTQYF.

This clone was counted a few times. This chain uses TRBV9 with TRBJ1-1; a weak D match, TRBD1 (6 bases). V dropped 4 bases and J dropped 2 bases, with 15 bases sitting between them. Germline assignment: CDR1 SGDLS and CDR2 YYNGEE. There are 15 residues in the CDR3. CDR3 nucleotide sequence: TGTGCCAGCAGCCCCCCGGGGACACCCAACACTGAAGCTTTCTTT. Translation: CASSPPGTPNTEAFF.

This clone occurred once. The CDR3 region has the DNA TGTGCCAGCAGCTTAACCCCCGAGTATGGCTACACCTTC. It specifies CASSLTPEYGYTF. The chain joins TRBV7-3 to TRBJ1-2; no firm D call. This CDR3 contains 13 residues. Germline CDR1 SGHTA, CDR2 FQGTGA. Trimming removed 0 bases from V and 5 bases from J, with 7 bases in between.

This clone was detected only a few times. The chain has TRBV7-9 and TRBJ1-1, with D possibly TRBD1 on 6 matching bases. The V and J ends lost 6 bases and 0 bases respectively, with 23 bases between them. The germline V gene has CDR1 SEHNR and CDR2 FQNEAQ (reference sequence). This CDR3 spans 18 amino acids. The CDR3 region has the DNA TGTGCCAGCAGTCGAAACCCTATGGAGAGGGGGATGAACACTGAAGCTTTCTTT. This translates into CASSRNPMERGMNTEAFF.

This chain links TRBV28 with TRBJ1-1; D may be TRBD1 (5 bases). Germline V CDR1 and CDR2: MDHEN, SYDVKM. The CDR3 is 13 amino acids. V dropped 6 bases and J dropped 4 bases, with 12 bases sitting between them. CDR3 amino acids: CASSPRVLTEAFF. The CDR3 DNA reads as TGTGCCAGCAGCCCCAGGGTGCTCACTGAAGCTTTCTTT.

V gene TRBV7-9 combines with J gene TRBJ2-7; TRBD2 aligns across 10 bases. CDR1 and CDR2 from the germline V gene are SEHNR and FQNEAQ (reference sequence). V lost 5 bases to trimming and J lost 5 bases; unmatched junction nucleotides: 9. There are 15 residues in the CDR3. CDR3 sequence: CASSHSGRQTDEQYF. The CDR3 DNA reads TGTGCCAGCAGCCATAGCGGGAGGCAAACCGACGAGCAGTACTTC.

This rearrangement joins TRBV7-9 to TRBJ1-1; D call uncertain. The CDR3 has 15 residues. Germline V CDR1 and CDR2: SEHNR, FQNEAQ (reference sequence). V was clipped by 5 bases and J by 4 bases, with 17 bases between them. The CDR3 coding sequence is TGTGCCAGCAGCCGAGGGTCGGGTATAGGCACTGAAGCTTTCTTT. Protein product: CASSRGSGIGTEAFF. The whole variable domain, filled in from reference TRBV7-9 and TRBJ1-1, reads DTGVSQNPRHKITKRGQNVTFRCDPISEHNRLYWYRQTLGQGPEFLTYFQNEAQLEKSRLLSDRFSAERPKGSFSTLEIQRTEQGDSAMYLCASSRGSGIGTEAFFGQGTRLTVV.

The chain carries TRBV7-2 and TRBJ2-7; D is uncertain. The germline V gene encodes CDR1 SGHTA and CDR2 FQGNSA. Trimming removed 5 bases from V and 0 bases from J, with 17 bases in between. The CDR3 contains 16 residues. CDR3 sequence reads: CASSRRLGASSYEQYF. CDR3 nucleotide sequence: TGTGCCAGCAGCCGGCGACTCGGCGCCAGCTCCTACGAGCAGTACTTC.

In the case of this clone: The junction does not match germline at one end; this may be a read error. The CDR3 DNA reads as TGTTCCAGCAGCTTAGGAGTCGACAGGGGGCGTAACCAGCCCCAGCATTTT. It codes for CSSSLGVDRGRNQPQHF. The V gene is TRBV7-9, the J gene TRBJ1-5, with TRBD1 matching 10 bases. From germline, CDR1 is SEHNR and CDR2 FQNEAQ (reference sequence). CDR3 length: 17 residues.